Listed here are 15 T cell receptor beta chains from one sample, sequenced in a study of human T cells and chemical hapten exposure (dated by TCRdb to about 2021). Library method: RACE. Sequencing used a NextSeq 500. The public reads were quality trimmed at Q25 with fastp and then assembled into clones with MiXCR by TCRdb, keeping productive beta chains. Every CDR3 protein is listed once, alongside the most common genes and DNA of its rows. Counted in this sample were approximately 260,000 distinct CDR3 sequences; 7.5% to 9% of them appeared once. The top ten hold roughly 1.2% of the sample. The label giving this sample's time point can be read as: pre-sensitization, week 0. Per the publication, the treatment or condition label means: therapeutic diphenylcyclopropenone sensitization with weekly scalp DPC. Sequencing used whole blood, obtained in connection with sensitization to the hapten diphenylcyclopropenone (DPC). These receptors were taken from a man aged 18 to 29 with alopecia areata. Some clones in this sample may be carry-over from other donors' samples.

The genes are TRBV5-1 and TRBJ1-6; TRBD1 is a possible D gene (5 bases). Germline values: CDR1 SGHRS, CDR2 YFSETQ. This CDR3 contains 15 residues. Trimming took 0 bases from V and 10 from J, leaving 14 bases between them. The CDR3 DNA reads TGCGCCAGCAGCTTGGCCTTAGGGGCCAGCTCACCCCTCCACTTT. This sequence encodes CASSLALGASSPLHF.

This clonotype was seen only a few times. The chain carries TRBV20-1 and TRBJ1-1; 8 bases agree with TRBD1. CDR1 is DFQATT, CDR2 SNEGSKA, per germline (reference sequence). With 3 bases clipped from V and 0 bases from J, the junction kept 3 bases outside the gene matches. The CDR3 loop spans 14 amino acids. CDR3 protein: CSARRTGLNTEAFF. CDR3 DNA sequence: TGCAGTGCTAGGAGGACAGGGCTGAACACTGAAGCTTTCTTT.

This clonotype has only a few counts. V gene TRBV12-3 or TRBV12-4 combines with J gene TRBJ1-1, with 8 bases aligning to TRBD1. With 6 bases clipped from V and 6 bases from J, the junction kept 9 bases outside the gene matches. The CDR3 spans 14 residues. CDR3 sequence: CASRSDRVSAEAFF. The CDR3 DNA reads TGTGCCAGCAGGTCGGACAGGGTTAGTGCTGAAGCTTTCTTT.

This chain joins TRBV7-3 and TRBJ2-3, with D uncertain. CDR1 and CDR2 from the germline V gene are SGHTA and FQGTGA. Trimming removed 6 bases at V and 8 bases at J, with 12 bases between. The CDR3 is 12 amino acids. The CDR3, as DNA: TGTGCCAGCAGGGGTAGTGGGCCTACGCAGTATTTT. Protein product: CASRGSGPTQYF.

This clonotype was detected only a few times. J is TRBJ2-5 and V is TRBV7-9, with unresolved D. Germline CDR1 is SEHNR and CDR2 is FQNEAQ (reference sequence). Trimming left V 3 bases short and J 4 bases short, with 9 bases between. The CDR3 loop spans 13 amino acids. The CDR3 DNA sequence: TGTGCCAGCAGCTTCCGACAAAGAGAGACCCAGTACTTC. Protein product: CASSFRQRETQYF.

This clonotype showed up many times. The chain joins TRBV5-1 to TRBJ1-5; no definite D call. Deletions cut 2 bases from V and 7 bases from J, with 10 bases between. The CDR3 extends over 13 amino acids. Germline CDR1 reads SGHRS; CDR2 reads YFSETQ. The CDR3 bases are TGCGCCAGCAGCTTAATCGGGGAGCAGCCCCAGCATTTT. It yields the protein CASSLIGEQPQHF.

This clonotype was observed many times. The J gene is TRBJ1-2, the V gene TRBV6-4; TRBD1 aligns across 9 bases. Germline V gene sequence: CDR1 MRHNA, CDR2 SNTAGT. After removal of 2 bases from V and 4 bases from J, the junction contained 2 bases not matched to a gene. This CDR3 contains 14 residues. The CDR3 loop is CASSDTGGPYGYTF. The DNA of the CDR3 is TGTGCCAGCAGTGACACAGGGGGCCCCTATGGCTACACCTTC.

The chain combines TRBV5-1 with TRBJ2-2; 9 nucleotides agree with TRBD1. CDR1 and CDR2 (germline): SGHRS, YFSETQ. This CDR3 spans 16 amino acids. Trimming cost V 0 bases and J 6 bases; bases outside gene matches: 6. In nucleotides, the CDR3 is TGCGCCAGCAGCTTGGGCCGGGACAGGGCCGCCGGGGAGCTGTTTTTT. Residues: CASSLGRDRAAGELFF.

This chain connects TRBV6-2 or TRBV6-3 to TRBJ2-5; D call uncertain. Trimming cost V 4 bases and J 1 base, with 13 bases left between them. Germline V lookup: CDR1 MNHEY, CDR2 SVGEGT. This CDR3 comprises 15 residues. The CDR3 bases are TGTGCCAGCAGTTCTATCCAGATCCCCCAAGAGACCCAGTACTTC. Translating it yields CASSSIQIPQETQYF.

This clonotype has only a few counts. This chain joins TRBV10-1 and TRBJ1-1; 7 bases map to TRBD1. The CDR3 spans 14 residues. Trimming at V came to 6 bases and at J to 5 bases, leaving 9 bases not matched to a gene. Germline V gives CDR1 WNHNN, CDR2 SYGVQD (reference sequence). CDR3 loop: CASSSGGGGTEAFF. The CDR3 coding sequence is TGCGCCAGCAGCTCAGGGGGAGGGGGAACTGAAGCTTTCTTT.

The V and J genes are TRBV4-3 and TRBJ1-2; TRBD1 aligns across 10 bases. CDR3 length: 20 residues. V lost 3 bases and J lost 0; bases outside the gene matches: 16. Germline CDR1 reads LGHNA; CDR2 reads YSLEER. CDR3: CASSHSGTGAYHPSNYGYTF. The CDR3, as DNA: TGCGCCAGCAGCCATTCAGGGACAGGGGCCTACCATCCTTCTAACTATGGCTACACCTTC.

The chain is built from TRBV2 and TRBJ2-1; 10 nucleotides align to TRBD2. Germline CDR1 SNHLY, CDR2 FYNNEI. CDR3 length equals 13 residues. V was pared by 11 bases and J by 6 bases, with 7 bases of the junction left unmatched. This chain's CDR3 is CAVGLADFNEQFF. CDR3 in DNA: TGTGCCGTCGGACTAGCGGATTTCAATGAGCAGTTCTTC.

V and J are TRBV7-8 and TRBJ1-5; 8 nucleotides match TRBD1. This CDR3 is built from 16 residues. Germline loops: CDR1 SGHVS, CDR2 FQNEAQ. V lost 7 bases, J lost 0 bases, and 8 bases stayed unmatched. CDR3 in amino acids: CASTGQGWYSNQPQHF. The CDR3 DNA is TGTGCCAGCACCGGACAGGGATGGTATAGCAATCAGCCCCAGCATTTT. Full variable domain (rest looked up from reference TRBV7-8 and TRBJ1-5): GAGVSQSPRYKVAKRGQDVALRCDPISGHVSLFWYQQALGQGPEFLTYFQNEAQLDKSGLPSDRFFAERPEGSVSTLKIQRTQQEDSAVYLCASTGQGWYSNQPQHFGDGTRLSIL.

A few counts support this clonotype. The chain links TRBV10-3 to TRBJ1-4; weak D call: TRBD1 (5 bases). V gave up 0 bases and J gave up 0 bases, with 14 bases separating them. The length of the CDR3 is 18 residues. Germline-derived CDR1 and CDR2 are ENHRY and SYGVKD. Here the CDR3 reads CAISESPGPPATNEKLFF. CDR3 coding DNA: TGTGCCATCAGTGAGTCTCCGGGGCCTCCGGCAACTAATGAAAAACTGTTTTTT.

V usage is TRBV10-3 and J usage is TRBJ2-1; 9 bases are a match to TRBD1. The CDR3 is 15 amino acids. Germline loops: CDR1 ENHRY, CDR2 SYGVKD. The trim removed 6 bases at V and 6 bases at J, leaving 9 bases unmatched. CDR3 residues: CAIRDPGQGANEQFF. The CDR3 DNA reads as TGTGCCATCAGAGATCCGGGACAGGGAGCCAATGAGCAGTTCTTC.